These T cell receptor beta chains were read from a single sample in a study of blood T cells in healthy people across ages. TCRdb reprocessed the 5' RACE reads with MiXCR, giving one entry per CDR3 protein. The top ten hold about 12% of the sample, which has around 1,100,000 distinct CDR3 sequences, more than 30% seen once. Sequenced input: blood. These receptor sequences come from a man aged 18 to 30 in good health. CDR3s include the opening cysteine and the closing phenylalanine or tryptophan. Each record gives: V gene, CDR3 length, D gene, clone size, J gene, CDR3 protein, CDR3 DNA. D genes are given only for firm matches. Clone size is not always given. Where it is, it says once, few, many or a class for expanded clones.

TRBV20-1	16	-	-	TRBJ2-3	CSARDPLEGDTDTQYF	TGCAGTGCTAGAGATCCGTTGGAGGGTGACACAGATACGCAGTATTTT
TRBV4-3	16	-	-	TRBJ2-7	CASSQDSQANYNEQYF	TGCGCCAGCAGCCAAGATTCGCAGGCTAACTACAATGAGCAGTACTTC
TRBV6-5	15	-	-	TRBJ1-4	CASSYEAQPNEKLFF	TGTGCCAGCAGTTACGAGGCGCAGCCGAATGAAAAACTGTTTTTT
TRBV12-3/TRBV12-4	13	-	-	TRBJ2-2	CASSFPYTGELFF	TGTGCCAGCAGTTTCCCATACACCGGGGAGCTGTTTTTT
TRBV15	12	-	-	TRBJ1-1	CATSRDRTEAFF	TGTGCCACCAGCAGAGACAGGACTGAAGCTTTCTTT
TRBV20-1	15	-	-	TRBJ2-1	CSASRGLNSGNEQFF	TGCAGTGCTAGTCGGGGACTTAATTCTGGCAATGAGCAGTTCTTC
TRBV11-3	17	-	once	TRBJ1-1	CASSRRTGGDSNTEAFF	TGTGCCAGCAGCCGCAGGACGGGGGGCGACTCGAACACTGAAGCTTTCTTT
TRBV4-3	18	TRBD1	-	TRBJ2-3	CASSQDGYRGTGRGTQYF	TGCGCCAGCAGCCAAGATGGATACCGGGGGACAGGGAGGGGTACGCAGTATTTT
TRBV10-3	12	-	-	TRBJ1-1	CAISERGGEAFF	TGTGCCATCAGTGAACGGGGAGGCGAAGCTTTCTTT
TRBV4-2	17	TRBD2	-	TRBJ2-7	CASSQDLPERGLYEQYF	TGTGCCAGCAGCCAAGATCTCCCCGAGCGGGGTCTCTACGAGCAGTACTTC
TRBV29-1	12	TRBD1	-	TRBJ2-1	CSVATGVNEQFF	TGCAGCGTGGCCACAGGGGTCAATGAGCAGTTCTTC
TRBV7-9	16	-	once	TRBJ2-1	CASSLGQHFSYNEQFF	TGTGCCAGCAGCTTAGGGCAGCACTTCTCCTACAATGAGCAGTTCTTC
TRBV6-8	15	-	few	TRBJ2-5	CASSYSRLLQETQYF	TGTGCCAGCAGTTACTCGCGGCTGCTCCAAGAGACCCAGTACTTC
TRBV7-2	16	TRBD1	-	TRBJ2-7	CASSADLGTGTYEQYF	TGTGCCAGCAGCGCCGACCTCGGGACAGGAACCTACGAGCAGTACTTC
TRBV5-1	16	TRBD1	-	TRBJ2-1	CASSLMPGQGTYEQFF	TGCGCCAGCAGCTTGATGCCGGGACAGGGGACCTACGAGCAGTTCTTC
TRBV4-2	16	TRBD1	-	TRBJ1-2	CASSQDRTGANYGYTF	TGTGCCAGCAGCCAAGATCGGACAGGGGCGAACTATGGCTACACCTTC
TRBV7-6	12	-	-	TRBJ2-2	CASSPLTGELFF	TGTGCCAGCAGCCCATTAACCGGGGAGCTGTTTTTT
TRBV11-2	15	-	few	TRBJ1-1	CASSPRGGAAFMAFF	TGTGCCAGCAGCCCCCGTGGGGGGGCAGCCTTCATGGCTTTCTTT
TRBV4-3	14	TRBD1	-	TRBJ1-2	CASKSNAGGYGYTF	TGCGCCAGCAAGAGCAACGCAGGGGGATATGGCTACACCTTC
TRBV6-2/TRBV6-3	15	-	once	TRBJ2-1	CASSYGANSYNEQFF	TGTGCCAGCAGTTACGGCGCCAACTCCTACAATGAGCAGTTCTTC
TRBV3-1	13	-	-	TRBJ1-1	CASSQFEKTEAFF	TGTGCCAGCAGCCAATTCGAGAAGACTGAAGCTTTCTTT
TRBV7-9	12	-	-	TRBJ1-2	CASSPGPWGYTF	TGTGCCAGCAGCCCCGGGCCTTGGGGCTACACCTTC
TRBV4-1	15	TRBD1	once	TRBJ1-2	CASSQATGQVYGYTF	TGCGCCAGCAGCCAAGCTACGGGACAGGTTTATGGCTACACCTTC
TRBV4-2	18	-	-	TRBJ1-3	CASSQDPQPGASGNTIYF	TGTGCCAGCAGCCAAGACCCTCAGCCAGGCGCCTCTGGAAACACCATATATTTT
TRBV12-3/TRBV12-4	15	TRBD2	-	TRBJ2-1	CASRPLAGPYNERFF	TGTGCCAGCAGACCCCTAGCGGGGCCTTACAATGAGCGGTTCTTC
TRBV29-1	12	TRBD1	many	TRBJ1-2	CSVNRGNYGYTF	TGCAGCGTGAACAGGGGGAACTATGGCTACACCTTC
TRBV7-2	16	TRBD1	many	TRBJ2-7	CASSLVVGTGNYEQYF	TGTGCCAGCAGCTTAGTGGTCGGGACAGGTAACTACGAGCAGTACTTC
TRBV10-3	15	TRBD1	few	TRBJ1-5	CAISGGQGGDQPQHF	TGTGCCATCAGTGGGGGACAGGGCGGTGATCAGCCCCAGCATTTT
TRBV5-1	13	-	many	TRBJ1-1	CASSSLMNTEAFF	TGTGCCAGCAGCTCCCTGATGAACACTGAAGCTTTCTTT
TRBV20-1	16	TRBD2	-	TRBJ2-5	CSASPLRAGGQETQYF	TGCAGTGCTAGCCCTCTTCGAGCGGGGGGGCAAGAGACCCAGTACTTC
TRBV7-9	14	TRBD1	few	TRBJ1-1	CASSSSGGDTEAFF	TGTGCCAGCAGCTCATCAGGGGGGGACACTGAAGCTTTCTTT
TRBV29-1	19	-	-	TRBJ2-4	CSVEDRGSAPAKRGNIQYF	TGCAGCGTTGAAGATCGCGGCAGTGCCCCGGCTAAGAGGGGAAACATTCAGTACTTC
TRBV10-3	14	-	-	TRBJ1-5	CAIAGRQTNQPQHF	TGTGCCATCGCCGGCAGGCAGACCAATCAGCCCCAGCATTTT
TRBV7-2	15	-	once	TRBJ1-5	CASSLAGGGGQPQHF	TGTGCCAGCAGCTTAGCTGGGGGAGGGGGACAGCCCCAGCATTTT
TRBV18	13	-	few	TRBJ1-2	CASSNRDNYGYTF	TGTGCCAGCTCAAACCGGGACAACTATGGCTACACCTTC
TRBV6-5	15	-	-	TRBJ2-2	CASSYTDSNTGELFF	TGTGCCAGCAGTTATACGGACAGTAACACCGGGGAGCTGTTTTTT
TRBV29-1	14	-	-	TRBJ1-1	CSVSFRLAGTEAFF	TGCAGCGTTAGCTTCCGGCTCGCAGGGACTGAAGCTTTCTTT
TRBV7-8	15	TRBD1	few	TRBJ1-2	CASSLAGTGGFGYTF	TGTGCCAGCAGCTTAGCCGGGACAGGGGGCTTTGGCTACACCTTC
TRBV29-1	12	-	few	TRBJ2-1	CSVEGGLNEQFF	TGCAGCGTTGAAGGGGGCTTGAATGAGCAGTTCTTC
TRBV13	14	-	few	TRBJ2-5	CASSSLTEKETQYF	TGTGCCAGCAGCTCGTTGACCGAGAAAGAGACCCAGTACTTC
TRBV7-9	15	-	-	TRBJ1-4	CASSSPWGLYEKLFF	TGTGCCAGCAGCTCCCCGTGGGGGTTGTATGAAAAACTGTTTTTT
TRBV5-1	14	-	-	TRBJ2-1	CASSLGQVSNEQFF	TGCGCCAGCAGCTTGGGACAGGTGTCCAATGAGCAGTTCTTC
TRBV6-2/TRBV6-3	15	-	-	TRBJ1-5	CASSYSADSNQPQHF	TGTGCCAGCAGTTACTCGGCCGATAGCAATCAGCCCCAGCATTTT
TRBV6-2/TRBV6-3	12	-	-	TRBJ2-3	CTSLVPGDTQYF	TGTACCAGCCTCGTACCAGGGGATACGCAGTATTTT
TRBV7-3	15	-	-	TRBJ1-6	CASSRDRQTNSPLHF	TGTGCCAGCAGCCGAGACAGGCAAACCAATTCACCCCTCCACTTT
TRBV27	12	-	-	TRBJ1-1	CASRERNTEAFF	TGTGCCAGCAGGGAGAGGAACACTGAAGCTTTCTTT